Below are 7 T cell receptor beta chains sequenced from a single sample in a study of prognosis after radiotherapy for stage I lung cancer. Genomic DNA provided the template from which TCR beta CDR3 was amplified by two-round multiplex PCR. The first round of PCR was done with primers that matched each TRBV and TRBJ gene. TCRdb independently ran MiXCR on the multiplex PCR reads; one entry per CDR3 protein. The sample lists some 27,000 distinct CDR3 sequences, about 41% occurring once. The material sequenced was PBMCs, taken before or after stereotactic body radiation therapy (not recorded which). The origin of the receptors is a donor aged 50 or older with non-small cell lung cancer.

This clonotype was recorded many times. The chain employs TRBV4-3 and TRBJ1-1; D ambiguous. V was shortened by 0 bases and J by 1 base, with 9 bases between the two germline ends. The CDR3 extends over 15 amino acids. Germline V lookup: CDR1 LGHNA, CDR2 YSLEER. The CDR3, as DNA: TGCGCCAGCAGCCAAGATGTCAGGCGGAACACTGAAGCTTTCTTT. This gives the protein CASSQDVRRNTEAFF.

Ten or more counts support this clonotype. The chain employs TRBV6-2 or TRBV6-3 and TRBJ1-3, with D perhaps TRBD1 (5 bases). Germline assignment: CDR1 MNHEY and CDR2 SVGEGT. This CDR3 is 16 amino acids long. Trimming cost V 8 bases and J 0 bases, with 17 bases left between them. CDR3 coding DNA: TGTGCCAGCTCATACGACCGACAGCTCTCTGGAAACACCATATATTTT. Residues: CASSYDRQLSGNTIYF.

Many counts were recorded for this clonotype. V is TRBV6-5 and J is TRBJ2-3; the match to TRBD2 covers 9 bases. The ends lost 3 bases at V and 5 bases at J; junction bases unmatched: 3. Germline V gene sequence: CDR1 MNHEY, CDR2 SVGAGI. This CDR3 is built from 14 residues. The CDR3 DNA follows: TGTGCCAGCAGTTATGGCGGGAGGGTAGATACGCAGTATTTT. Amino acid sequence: CASSYGGRVDTQYF.

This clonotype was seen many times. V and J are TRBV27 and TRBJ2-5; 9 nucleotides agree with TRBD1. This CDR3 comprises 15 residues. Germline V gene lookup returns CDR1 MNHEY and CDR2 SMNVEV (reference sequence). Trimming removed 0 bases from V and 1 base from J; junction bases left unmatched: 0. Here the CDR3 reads CASSLSGQGQETQYF. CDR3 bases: TGTGCCAGCAGTTTATCGGGACAGGGCCAAGAGACCCAGTACTTC.

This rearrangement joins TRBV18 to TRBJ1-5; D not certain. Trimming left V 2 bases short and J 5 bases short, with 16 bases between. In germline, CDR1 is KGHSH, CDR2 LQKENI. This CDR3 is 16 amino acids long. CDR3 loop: CASSPNLGEGDQPQHF. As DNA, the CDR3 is TGTGCCAGCTCACCAAACCTTGGCGAAGGCGATCAGCCCCAGCATTTT.

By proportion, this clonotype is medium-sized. The CDR3 sequence is CASSRSSYEQYF. In nucleotides, the CDR3 is TGTGCCAGCAGTCGGAGCTCCTACGAGCAGTACTTC. The rearrangement joins TRBV12-3 or TRBV12-4 to TRBJ2-7; D gene ambiguous. This CDR3 comprises 12 residues. Trimming removed 5 bases at V and 0 bases at J, with 5 bases between.

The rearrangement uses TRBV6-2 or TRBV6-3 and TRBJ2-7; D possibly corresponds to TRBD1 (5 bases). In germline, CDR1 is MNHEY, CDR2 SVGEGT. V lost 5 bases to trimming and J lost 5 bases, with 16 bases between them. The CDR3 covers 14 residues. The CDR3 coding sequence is TGTGCCAGCAGTCGGGCTGGGGCCAGGAACGAGCAGTACTTC. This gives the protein CASSRAGARNEQYF.